The 28 T cell receptor beta chains in this list originate from one sample, sequenced in a study of blood T cell repertoires in COVID-19 (dated by TCRdb to 2019 to 2021). Library preparation was by the immunoSEQ multiplex PCR assay. The table was pulled from immuneACCESS by TCRdb, which kept in-frame rearrangements only. Such tables lose some clones; where checked, under half of the loss comes from unresolved V genes, and the rest has no known cause. The sample contains fewer than 300,000 clones, about 88% of them found a single time. Of the sample, around 0.98% is held by the ten largest clones. The specimen was peripheral blood. All receptors come from a woman in her forties who had recovered from COVID-19.

The rearrangement joins TRBV27 to TRBJ1-5; 8 positions match TRBD1. Germline CDR1 is MNHEY and CDR2 is SMNVEV (reference sequence). This CDR3 is built from 15 residues. V was pared by 5 bases and J by 7 bases, with 10 bases of the junction left unmatched. The CDR3 coding sequence is TGTGCCAGCAGTCCCTGGACAGGGCCTGGGCAGCCCCAGCATTTT. This codes for CASSPWTGPGQPQHF.

V gene TRBV18 combines with J gene TRBJ1-1; possibly TRBD1 for D (6 bases). The germline V and J ends were trimmed by 3 bases and 0 bases, with 11 bases remaining between them. This CDR3 comprises 15 residues. Germline CDR1 is KGHSH and CDR2 is LQKENI. CDR3 sequence: CASSPQRTVNTEAFF. DNA of the CDR3: TGTGCCAGCTCACCCCAAAGGACAGTGAACACTGAAGCTTTCTTT.

V gene TRBV4-3 combines with J gene TRBJ2-7; D possibly corresponds to TRBD2 (5 bases). With 1 base removed from V and 3 bases from J, the gap between germline ends came to 10 bases. The germline V gene encodes CDR1 LGHNA and CDR2 YSLEER. The CDR3 contains 14 residues. The CDR3 loop is CASSQGRTNYEQYF. The CDR3 coding sequence is TGCGCCAGCAGCCAAGGGAGGACCAACTACGAGCAGTACTTC.

This chain connects TRBV7-9 to TRBJ1-5, with 9 bases lining up with TRBD1. CDR1 and CDR2 (germline): SEHNR, FQNEAQ (reference sequence). The CDR3 has 16 amino acids. J was trimmed by 0 bases and V by 4 bases; bases with no gene match: 4. CDR3 sequence reads: CASSSTGGPSNQPQHF. Written as DNA, the CDR3 is TGTGCCAGCAGCTCGACAGGGGGACCTAGCAATCAGCCCCAGCATTTT.

The V gene is TRBV7-8, the J gene TRBJ2-7; 12 positions match TRBD2. The ends lost 5 bases at V and 1 base at J; junction bases unmatched: 9. Germline values: CDR1 SGHVS, CDR2 FQNEAQ. This CDR3 is built from 17 residues. The CDR3 spells CASSRNPGLAGSYEQYV. The CDR3 coding sequence is TGTGCCAGCAGCCGGAACCCGGGACTAGCGGGTTCCTACGAGCAGTACGTC.

This sequence joins TRBV6-4 and TRBJ2-1; possibly TRBD1 for D (5 bases). The CDR3 extends over 14 amino acids. Germline CDR1 and CDR2: MRHNA and SNTAGT. The germline V and J ends were trimmed by 3 bases and 3 bases, with 9 bases remaining between them. The CDR3 protein is CASSEGQYYNEQFF. In nucleotides, the CDR3 is TGTGCCAGCAGTGAGGGGCAGTACTACAATGAGCAGTTCTTC.

The rearrangement uses TRBV3-1 (or the pseudogene TRBV3-2) and TRBJ1-1, with TRBD1 matching 8 bases. The CDR3 totals 12 residues. The J segment lost 8 bases and the V segment lost 6 bases, leaving 5 bases of the junction unmatched. The germline CDR1 and CDR2 sequences are LGHDT and YNNKEL (reference sequence). The DNA for the CDR3 is TGTGCCAGCAGGCCCTACAGGGGGGAAGCTTTCTTT. This encodes CASRPYRGEAFF.

This clone was counted only a few times. This sequence joins TRBV10-3 and TRBJ1-2; TRBD1 might be the D (5 bases). The germline gives CDR1 ENHRY, CDR2 SYGVKD. V was pared by 3 bases and J by 8 bases, with 16 bases between. CDR3 length: 14 residues. In DNA, the CDR3 is TGTGCCATCAGTGATAGGAAGAATCGGGGGGGCTACACCTTC. It is translated as CAISDRKNRGGYTF.

This rearrangement joins TRBV2 to TRBJ2-3, with 9 bases lining up with TRBD1. Germline V gene lookup returns CDR1 SNHLY and CDR2 FYNNEI. The CDR3 runs 14 residues. V gave up 6 bases and J gave up 6 bases; unmatched junction bases: 7. CDR3 sequence reads: CASRGQGLRDTQYF. The CDR3 DNA follows: TGTGCCAGCAGGGGACAGGGCCTTCGGGATACGCAGTATTTT. Complete variable domain (other parts from reference TRBV2 and TRBJ2-3): EPEVTQTPSHQVTQMGQEVILRCVPISNHLYFYWYRQILGQKVEFLVSFYNNEISEKSEIFDDQFSVERPDGSNFTLKIRSTKLEDSAMYFCASRGQGLRDTQYFGPGTRLTVL.

The chain recombines TRBV9 with TRBJ2-1; 8 bases fit TRBD2. Germline V lookup: CDR1 SGDLS, CDR2 YYNGEE. The length of the CDR3 is 12 residues. V lost 3 bases and J lost 12; bases outside the gene matches: 5. CDR3 sequence: CASSAGTSRQFF. DNA of the CDR3: TGTGCCAGCAGCGCCGGGACTAGTCGGCAGTTCTTC. Using reference TRBV9 and TRBJ2-1 for the parts outside the CDR3, the full variable domain is DSGVTQTPKHLITATGQRVTLRCSPRSGDLSVYWYQQSLDQGLQFLIQYYNGEERAKGNILERFSAQQFPDLHSELNLSSLELGDSALYFCASSAGTSRQFFGPGTRLTVL.

The chain employs TRBV7-2 and TRBJ2-3, with 10 bases lining up with TRBD2. Germline trimming cut 0 bases from V and 6 bases from J; bases unmatched to any gene: 9. This CDR3 has 17 residues. Germline-derived CDR1 and CDR2 are SGHTA and FQGNSA. The CDR3 bases are TGTGCCAGCAGCTTAGCGCTGGGACTAGCGTGGGGGGATACGCAGTATTTT. Amino acids: CASSLALGLAWGDTQYF.

DNA for the CDR3: TGTGCCATCAGTGAACAGGGTCAGGGTCAGCCCCAGCATTTT. Amino acids: CAISEQGQGQPQHF. The V gene is TRBV10-3, the J gene TRBJ1-5; TRBD1 is a possible D gene (6 bases). The V gene lost 3 bases and the J gene lost 6 bases, with 12 bases spanning the gap. Germline values: CDR1 ENHRY, CDR2 SYGVKD. The length of the CDR3 is 14 residues.

The chain employs TRBV7-2 and TRBJ1-1; weak D call: TRBD1 (5 bases). Germline CDR1 and CDR2: SGHTA and FQGNSA. The length of the CDR3 is 16 residues. Between the trimmed V and J ends, which lost 0 bases and 1 base, there was a span of 12 bases. CDR3 sequence (DNA): TGTGCCAGCAGCTTAGCGGGGCAGGCCGCGAACACTGAAGCTTTCTTT. Protein product: CASSLAGQAANTEAFF.

The chain carries TRBV7-2 and TRBJ2-1; TRBD2 agrees at 9 bases. The CDR3 extends over 18 amino acids. V gave up 0 bases and J gave up 8 bases; unmatched junction bases: 14. Germline V gives CDR1 SGHTA, CDR2 FQGNSA. The CDR3 coding sequence is TGTGCCAGCAGCTTAGCGCTAACTAGCGGGCCGGGGGGGGATGAGCAGTTCTTC. Residues: CASSLALTSGPGGDEQFF.

The CDR3 coding sequence is TGTGCCAGCACCCGGGGGGGCGGGAGTAGTAATGAGCAGTTCTTC. It specifies CASTRGGGSSNEQFF. The gene calls are TRBV6-5 and TRBJ2-1; 8 nucleotides agree with TRBD2. The trim removed 7 bases at V and 7 bases at J, leaving 12 bases unmatched. Germline values: CDR1 MNHEY, CDR2 SVGAGI. The CDR3 extends over 15 amino acids.

With respect to this clone: Other DNA sequences in this sample translate to the same CDR3. The rearrangement joins TRBV6-5 to TRBJ1-3, with a weak D call TRBD1 (5 bases). Germline loops: CDR1 MNHEY, CDR2 SVGAGI. This CDR3 region has 14 residues. Trimming removed 6 bases from V and 0 bases from J, with 9 bases in between. CDR3 sequence reads: CASSRDFSGNTIYF. The DNA for the CDR3 is TGTGCCAGCAGCAGGGATTTCTCTGGAAACACCATATATTTT.

The J gene is TRBJ1-1, the V gene TRBV6-5; TRBD1 agrees at 7 bases. The CDR3 totals 12 residues. V trimming: 10 bases; J trimming: 5 bases; junction bases outside the gene matches: 7. Germline-derived CDR1 and CDR2 are MNHEY and SVGAGI. The CDR3 loop is CATEGAYTEAFF. CDR3 DNA sequence: TGTGCCACCGAGGGGGCCTATACTGAAGCTTTCTTT.

The V call is TRBV24-1, the J call TRBJ2-7, with 7 bases aligning to TRBD1. The CDR3 is 13 residues long. Looked up from germline, CDR1 is KGHDR and CDR2 is SFDVKD. The V segment lost 9 bases and the J segment 2 bases; nucleotides outside the gene matches: 6. The CDR3 loop is CATVRDRTYEQYV. The DNA of the CDR3 is TGTGCCACCGTACGGGACAGAACCTACGAGCAGTACGTC.

The chain employs TRBV10-1 and TRBJ2-7; TRBD1 matches 10 bases. The germline V gene has CDR1 WNHNN and CDR2 SYGVQD (reference sequence). With 6 bases clipped from V and 2 bases from J, the junction kept 7 bases outside the gene matches. This CDR3 is built from 15 residues. For the CDR3, the DNA is TGCGCCAGCAGCACCGACAGGGGGCCCACCTACGAGCAGTACGTC. This sequence encodes CASSTDRGPTYEQYV.

This chain uses TRBV7-2 with TRBJ1-2; no clear D. The CDR3 spans 11 residues. Trimming removed 5 bases from V and 5 bases from J, with 6 bases in between. Germline V gene sequence: CDR1 SGHTA, CDR2 FQGNSA. CDR3 nucleotide sequence: TGTGCCAGCAGCCGGCGGTATGGCTACACCTTC. It specifies CASSRRYGYTF.

This clone was observed a single time. J is TRBJ2-1 and V is TRBV6-2 or TRBV6-3; 10 bases fit TRBD2. There are 16 residues in the CDR3. V was pared by 2 bases and J by 6 bases, with 7 bases of the junction left unmatched. Germline V lookup: CDR1 MNHEY, CDR2 SVGEGT. CDR3 bases: TGTGCCAGCAGTTACGTCCCCGGGACTAGCGTCAATGAGCAGTTCTTC. This codes for CASSYVPGTSVNEQFF.

This chain uses TRBV19 with TRBJ2-1, with D maybe TRBD2 (6 bases). The CDR3 spans 14 residues. Germline values: CDR1 LNHDA, CDR2 SQIVND (reference sequence). The V and J ends lost 6 bases and 0 bases respectively, with 9 bases between them. In DNA form, the CDR3 reads TGTGCCAGTAGCCCTAGCGCCTCCTACAATGAGCAGTTCTTC. Translation gives CASSPSASYNEQFF.

This clone was seen a single time. The CDR3 loop is CASSPLGTQYF. The DNA of the CDR3 is TGTGCCAGCAGCCCGCTCGGTACGCAGTATTTT. V is TRBV7-2 and J is TRBJ2-3; unclear D gene. This CDR3 is 11 amino acids long. Trimming stripped 5 bases from V and 8 bases from J, with 8 bases between. Germline CDR1 SGHTA, CDR2 FQGNSA.

This sequence joins TRBV2 and TRBJ1-5, with D uncertain. This CDR3 is 15 amino acids long. Germline V CDR1 and CDR2: SNHLY, FYNNEI. V was clipped by 3 bases and J by 5 bases, with 14 bases between them. CDR3 region: CASSEAPTPDQPQHF. The CDR3 nucleotides read TGTGCCAGCAGTGAGGCCCCCACACCCGATCAGCCCCAGCATTTT.

The rearrangement links TRBV4-3 to TRBJ1-2; weak D call: TRBD1 (6 bases). V lost 0 bases to trimming and J lost 4 bases, with 15 bases between them. The CDR3 sequence is 16 residues long. Germline lookup yields CDR1 LGHNA and CDR2 YSLEER. CDR3 coding DNA: TGCGCCAGCAGCCAAGATCACGGGGGGCCGGGCTATGGCTACACCTTC. This gives the protein CASSQDHGGPGYGYTF.

The gene calls are TRBV13 and TRBJ1-5, with D possibly being TRBD1 (6 bases). With 5 bases removed from V and 9 bases from J, the gap between germline ends came to 14 bases. CDR3 length: 13 residues. The germline CDR1 and CDR2 sequences are PRHDT and FYEKMQ (reference sequence). This CDR3 reads CASSTGILGPQHF. The CDR3 DNA follows: TGTGCCAGCAGCACAGGGATCCTGGGGCCCCAGCATTTT.

The V and J genes are TRBV4-2 and TRBJ2-1; 9 nucleotides align to TRBD2. Germline CDR1 reads LGHNA; CDR2 reads YNFKEQ. This CDR3 has 19 residues. The ends lost 1 base at V and 8 bases at J; junction bases unmatched: 18. CDR3 amino acids: CASSQVGPQAGGPLYEQFF. CDR3 nucleotide sequence: TGTGCCAGCAGCCAAGTGGGCCCCCAAGCGGGAGGACCCTTGTATGAGCAGTTCTTC.

This clone appeared once. This chain uses TRBV7-6 with TRBJ1-3, with D tentatively TRBD1 (6 bases). Germline loops: CDR1 SGHVS, CDR2 FNYEAQ. This CDR3 has 16 residues. Trimming stripped 1 base from V and 4 bases from J, with 14 bases between. As DNA, the CDR3 is TGTGCCAGCAGCTTAGGTGTGGGGGCGCCCGGAAACACCATATATTTT. Protein product: CASSLGVGAPGNTIYF.